Detailed here is one T cell receptor beta chain. What it binds is not known. The sample is drawn from a study of CD8+ T cells in alopecia areata. Study details: Tofacitinib ran 6 to 18 months, followed by 6 months off drug.

Study results and limitations: With tofacitinib ongoing, many expanded lesional clones persisted in both scalp and blood. Significant decreases in scalp clonality and expanded CD8+ clones followed tofacitinib treatment.

As for treatment: oral pan-JAK inhibitor, 5-10 mg twice daily. Sorted populations comprised CD4+ and CD8+ T cells obtained from PBMCs. Germline lookup yields CDR1 SEHNR and CDR2 FQNEAQ (reference sequence). Trimming cost V 1 base and J 3 bases, with 6 bases left between them. The length of the CDR3 is 13 residues. After isolation, RNA underwent reverse transcription to generate cDNA as the sequencing template. Here immunoSEQ multiplex PCR was the method, and the copy in TCRdb shows in-frame clones only, minus some. Of around 210,000 clones in the sample, 50% to 75% were seen once. Sequencing used CD4+ T cells sorted from blood, obtained at week 4, from a patient treated with tofacitinib. The chain recombines TRBV7-9 with TRBJ2-5; possibly TRBD2 for D (5 bases). The TCR originated in a human donor with alopecia areata. The CDR3, as DNA: TGTGCCAGCAGCTTAGACGGGAAAGAGACCCAGTACTTC. Protein product: CASSLDGKETQYF.